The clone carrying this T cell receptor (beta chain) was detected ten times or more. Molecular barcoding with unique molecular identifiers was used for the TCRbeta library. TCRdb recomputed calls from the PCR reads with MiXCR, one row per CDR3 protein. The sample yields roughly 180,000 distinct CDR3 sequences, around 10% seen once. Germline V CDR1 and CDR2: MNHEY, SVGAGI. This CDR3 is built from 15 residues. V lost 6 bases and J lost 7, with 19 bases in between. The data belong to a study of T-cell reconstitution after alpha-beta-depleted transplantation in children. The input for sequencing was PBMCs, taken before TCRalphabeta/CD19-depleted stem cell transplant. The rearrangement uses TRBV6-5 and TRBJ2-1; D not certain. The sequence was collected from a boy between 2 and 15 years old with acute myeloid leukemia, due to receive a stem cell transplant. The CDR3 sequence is CASRSTRLGRNEQFF. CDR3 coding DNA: TGTGCCAGCAGATCTACTCGTCTTGGTCGGAATGAGCAGTTCTTC.